These 10 T cell receptor beta chains were sequenced from one sample in a study of identical twins. TCRdb re-derived calls from the 5' RACE reads in MiXCR, one entry per CDR3 protein. The table includes 500,000 or so distinct CDR3 sequences, around 20% detected once. These data are also associated with another study on T cells expressing NK-cell markers.

The sequenced sample consisted of CD4+ T cells sorted from blood. The source of these receptors is a woman between 18 and 30 years old in good health.

The chain uses TRBV5-1 and TRBJ1-1; no clear D. Deletions cut 4 bases from V and 5 bases from J, with 18 bases between. Germline CDR1 is SGHRS and CDR2 is YFSETQ. The CDR3 extends over 15 amino acids. The CDR3 DNA follows: TGCGCCAGCAGCCCCAGGTCAGGACTGGGGACTGAAGCTTTCTTT. The encoded protein is CASSPRSGLGTEAFF. Based on the CDR3 plus reference TRBV5-1 and TRBJ1-1, the full variable domain is KAGVTQTPRYLIKTRGQQVTLSCSPISGHRSVSWYQQTPGQGLQFLFEYFSETQRNKGNFPGRFSGRQFSNSRSEMNVSTLELGDSALYLCASSPRSGLGTEAFFGQGTRLTVV.

This clonotype was seen ten or more times. V gene TRBV7-9 combines with J gene TRBJ2-1; D is ambiguous. The V end was cut by 1 base, the J end by 7 bases, with 8 bases between. CDR3 length: 13 residues. CDR1 is SEHNR, CDR2 FQNEAQ, per germline (reference sequence). CDR3 region: CASSLGVWNEQFF. The CDR3 DNA follows: TGTGCCAGCAGCTTAGGGGTGTGGAATGAGCAGTTCTTC.

V gene TRBV5-1 combines with J gene TRBJ2-6, with D possibly TRBD2 on 5 matching bases. Per germline, CDR1 SGHRS and CDR2 YFSETQ. Trimming removed 5 bases at V and 2 bases at J, with 23 bases between. The CDR3 contains 19 residues. This chain's CDR3 is CASRSPKDPEEAGANVLTF. The CDR3 DNA reads as TGCGCCAGCAGGTCCCCCAAGGACCCCGAGGAGGCTGGGGCCAACGTCCTGACTTTC.

The V and J genes are TRBV20-1 and TRBJ2-1; D is undetermined. Deletions cut 4 bases from V and 0 bases from J, with 16 bases between. CDR3 length: 16 residues. Germline CDR1 DFQATT, CDR2 SNEGSKA (reference sequence). CDR3 residues: CSAIHAGRSSYNEQFF. CDR3 coding DNA: TGCAGTGCTATACACGCTGGGCGGAGCTCCTACAATGAGCAGTTCTTC.

V is TRBV29-1 and J is TRBJ2-3, with D possibly TRBD2 on 6 matching bases. The germline gives CDR1 SQVTM, CDR2 ANQGSEA. The ends were cut back, 4 bases at V and 4 bases at J, with 12 bases in the middle. The CDR3 length is 13 residues. In nucleotides, the CDR3 is TGCAGCGTTGGGAGGGATCGGGCAGATACGCAGTATTTT. Translated, it gives CSVGRDRADTQYF.

The CDR3: CASSLWVNTGELFF. CDR3 sequence (DNA): TGTGCCAGCAGCTTGTGGGTGAACACCGGGGAGCTGTTTTTT. The chain links TRBV5-5 to TRBJ2-2, with D unresolved. Germline V gene data show CDR1 as SGHKS and CDR2 as YYEKEE (reference sequence). V lost 1 base, J lost 1 base, and 5 bases lay in between. The CDR3 is 14 residues long.

Ten or more counts support this clonotype. V is TRBV11-3 and J is TRBJ2-1, with 9 bases fitting TRBD2. This CDR3 is 17 amino acids long. The junction had 11 bases not matched to a gene; V was cut back by 4 bases and J by 4 bases. Germline CDR1 and CDR2: SGHNT and YENEEA. In nucleotides, the CDR3 is TGTGCCAGCAGCTCTCCCTTTTCTAGCGGGATTTACAATGAGCAGTTCTTC. Amino acid sequence: CASSSPFSSGIYNEQFF.

The sample holds one count of this clonotype. The chain uses TRBV20-1 and TRBJ2-1; tentative D call: TRBD1 (7 bases). V was trimmed by 0 bases and J by 8 bases, leaving 8 bases between them. CDR3 length: 12 residues. Germline assignment: CDR1 DFQATT and CDR2 SNEGSKA (reference sequence). The DNA for the CDR3 is TGCAGTGCTAGAGACAGGGGGGATGAGCAGTTCTTC. As protein: CSARDRGDEQFF.

This clonotype was counted only a few times. The chain is built from TRBV10-3 and TRBJ2-1; TRBD2 aligns across 10 bases. In germline, CDR1 is ENHRY, CDR2 SYGVKD. The CDR3 has 17 amino acids. V gave up 3 bases and J gave up 1 base; unmatched junction bases: 6. Written as DNA, the CDR3 is TGTGCCATCAGTGATCTGGGTAGCGGGAGGTCCTACAATGAGCAGTTCTTC. Translation gives CAISDLGSGRSYNEQFF.

V usage is TRBV12-3 or TRBV12-4 and J usage is TRBJ2-3; TRBD2 aligns across 13 bases. The CDR3 has 17 amino acids. V lost 4 bases, J lost 2 bases, and 6 bases stayed unmatched. CDR3 in DNA: TGTGCCAGCAGTTCCGGGACTAGCGGGAAAAACACAGATACGCAGTATTTT. Protein: CASSSGTSGKNTDTQYF.